The rows below give T cell receptor beta chains drawn from one sample of a study of T cells in narcolepsy. Clones were read by immunoSEQ multiplex PCR, and TCRdb kept only the in-frame ones, dropping some. The sample gives roughly 20,000 clones, roughly four fifths of which show up once; approximately 3.9% is in the top ten. Material: memory (CD45RA-) CD4+ T cells from blood. The source is a human donor in good health. Both conserved end residues are part of each CDR3. A D gene is named only where the DNA matches it firmly. Size is omitted from some rows. Given values are once, few, many or a class for expanded clones.

CDR3nt: TGTGCCAGCAGCTCAGACAGCCCGCAGTTCTTC; CDR3aa: CASSSDSPQFF; j_gene: TRBJ2-1; len: 11; v_gene: TRBV5-5; d_gene: NA; abundance: NA
CDR3nt: TGTGCCAGCAGCGGGCAGGGGAAGGGTCAAGAGACCCAGTACTTC; CDR3aa: CASSGQGKGQETQYF; j_gene: TRBJ2-5; len: 15; v_gene: TRBV5-5; d_gene: NA; abundance: NA
CDR3nt: TGTGCCAGCAGCGTAGGGGCTCAGGGCAGCACAGATACGCAGTATTTT; CDR3aa: CASSVGAQGSTDTQYF; j_gene: TRBJ2-3; len: 16; v_gene: TRBV9; d_gene: NA; abundance: NA
CDR3nt: TGTGCCAGTAGTATCTGGGGGCAAGAGACCCAGTACTTC; CDR3aa: CASSIWGQETQYF; j_gene: TRBJ2-5; len: 13; v_gene: TRBV19; d_gene: NA; abundance: NA
CDR3nt: TGTGCCAGCAGCCCTGGTGGAGACAGGGTGGGGGAGACCCAGTACTTC; CDR3aa: CASSPGGDRVGETQYF; j_gene: TRBJ2-5; len: 16; v_gene: TRBV5-5; d_gene: TRBD1; abundance: NA
CDR3nt: TGTGCCAGCAGTGACGGGACAGGGAGAGACACAGATACGCAGTATTTT; CDR3aa: CASSDGTGRDTDTQYF; j_gene: TRBJ2-3; len: 16; v_gene: TRBV2; d_gene: TRBD1; abundance: NA
CDR3nt: TGCGCCAGCAGAGCGGGACAGGGGTCCTACAATGAGCAGTTCTTC; CDR3aa: CASRAGQGSYNEQFF; j_gene: TRBJ2-1; len: 15; v_gene: TRBV5-1; d_gene: TRBD1; abundance: NA
CDR3nt: TGTGCCACCGCCGTGGGGTTCGATCAGCCCCAGCATTTT; CDR3aa: CATAVGFDQPQHF; j_gene: TRBJ1-5; len: 13; v_gene: TRBV6-5; d_gene: NA; abundance: NA
CDR3nt: TGTGCCAGCAGCTTGGACCGAATCGTCGGCTACACCTTC; CDR3aa: CASSLDRIVGYTF; j_gene: TRBJ1-2; len: 13; v_gene: TRBV5-8; d_gene: NA; abundance: NA
CDR3nt: TGCGCCAGCCAGGGGGCTGGCAATGAAAAACTGTTTTTT; CDR3aa: CASQGAGNEKLFF; j_gene: TRBJ1-4; len: 13; v_gene: TRBV6-6; d_gene: TRBD1; abundance: NA
CDR3nt: TGTGCCAGCAACCAGGGGAGCCCCTATAATTCACCCCTCCACTTT; CDR3aa: CASNQGSPYNSPLHF; j_gene: TRBJ1-6; len: 15; v_gene: TRBV6-1; d_gene: NA; abundance: NA
CDR3nt: TGTGCCAGCAGCGTAGCCGGGACAGGGGTGGTAGGCACTGAAGCTTTCTTT; CDR3aa: CASSVAGTGVVGTEAFF; j_gene: TRBJ1-1; len: 17; v_gene: TRBV9; d_gene: TRBD1; abundance: NA
CDR3nt: TGTGCCAGCAGAATTAGCGGGCGGGCCTACAATGAGCAGTTCTTC; CDR3aa: CASRISGRAYNEQFF; j_gene: TRBJ2-1; len: 15; v_gene: TRBV6-5; d_gene: TRBD2; abundance: few
CDR3nt: TGCGCCAGCAGCAGGAGGGGCGGCACTGAAGCTTTCTTT; CDR3aa: CASSRRGGTEAFF; j_gene: TRBJ1-1; len: 13; v_gene: TRBV4-1; d_gene: NA; abundance: few
CDR3nt: TGTGCCAGCTCACCCGGGGACCGTGCTTTATACTTC; CDR3aa: CASSPGDRALYF; j_gene: TRBJ2-7; len: 12; v_gene: TRBV18; d_gene: NA; abundance: NA
CDR3nt: TGTGCCAGCTCACCATCCCAGGGGGTCGAAGGAAACACCATATATTTT; CDR3aa: CASSPSQGVEGNTIYF; j_gene: TRBJ1-3; len: 16; v_gene: TRBV18; d_gene: TRBD1; abundance: NA
CDR3nt: TGCGCCAGCAGCCCAAGGGAGCTTTATAATTCACCCCTCCACTTT; CDR3aa: CASSPRELYNSPLHF; j_gene: TRBJ1-6; len: 15; v_gene: TRBV5-1; d_gene: NA; abundance: NA
CDR3nt: TGTGCCATCAGTGAGTCCAACCGTGCAGAGACCCAGTACTTC; CDR3aa: CAISESNRAETQYF; j_gene: TRBJ2-5; len: 14; v_gene: TRBV10-3; d_gene: NA; abundance: once
CDR3nt: TGTGCCAGCAGCAGAGTGTCGGTTCGGGAAACCGGGGAGCTGTTTTTT; CDR3aa: CASSRVSVRETGELFF; j_gene: TRBJ2-2; len: 16; v_gene: TRBV5-6; d_gene: NA; abundance: NA
CDR3nt: TGTGCCAGCAGTTACTCTGCGAATCAGCCCCAGCATTTT; CDR3aa: CASSYSANQPQHF; j_gene: TRBJ1-5; len: 13; v_gene: TRBV6-6; d_gene: NA; abundance: NA
CDR3nt: TGTGCTAGTGGCCTGACCCCGGGCACTGAAGCTTTCTTT; CDR3aa: CASGLTPGTEAFF; j_gene: TRBJ1-1; len: 13; v_gene: TRBV12-5; d_gene: NA; abundance: NA
CDR3nt: TGTGCCAGCGGAGCGGGGGGCCCTAACAATGAGCAGTTCTTC; CDR3aa: CASGAGGPNNEQFF; j_gene: TRBJ2-1; len: 14; v_gene: TRBV7-3; d_gene: TRBD2; abundance: NA
CDR3nt: TGTGCCAGCAGCCAACATAGGGCCTTGAACACTGAAGCTTTCTTT; CDR3aa: CASSQHRALNTEAFF; j_gene: TRBJ1-1; len: 15; v_gene: TRBV16; d_gene: NA; abundance: NA
CDR3nt: TGTGCCACCAGCAGTTTCGGGACCTACGAGCAGTACTTC; CDR3aa: CATSSFGTYEQYF; j_gene: TRBJ2-7; len: 13; v_gene: TRBV15; d_gene: NA; abundance: NA
CDR3nt: TGTGCCAGCAGTTACGTACTCCTAGGCGAGCAGTACTTC; CDR3aa: CASSYVLLGEQYF; j_gene: TRBJ2-7; len: 13; v_gene: TRBV6-5; d_gene: NA; abundance: NA
CDR3nt: TGTGCCAGCAGTTGGCTAGGGGATTCACCCCTCCACTTT; CDR3aa: CASSWLGDSPLHF; j_gene: TRBJ1-6; len: 13; v_gene: TRBV6-5; d_gene: NA; abundance: few
CDR3nt: TGTGCCAGCAGTCCCTCCGGTGAAAAACTGTTTTTT; CDR3aa: CASSPSGEKLFF; j_gene: TRBJ1-4; len: 12; v_gene: TRBV27; d_gene: NA; abundance: NA
CDR3nt: TGTGCCAGCAGTGACGGACTACACACAGATACGCAGTATTTT; CDR3aa: CASSDGLHTDTQYF; j_gene: TRBJ2-3; len: 14; v_gene: TRBV6-4; d_gene: NA; abundance: NA
CDR3nt: TGTGCCAGCAGCTCTGACACAACCTACGAGCAGTACTTC; CDR3aa: CASSSDTTYEQYF; j_gene: TRBJ2-7; len: 13; v_gene: TRBV11-3; d_gene: NA; abundance: once
CDR3nt: TGTGCCACCAGCGCCTCCGGGACAGGGAATGGCTACACCTTC; CDR3aa: CATSASGTGNGYTF; j_gene: TRBJ1-2; len: 14; v_gene: TRBV15; d_gene: TRBD1; abundance: NA
CDR3nt: TGTGCCAGTAGTCGACAGGGAAACTCTGGGGCCAACGTCCTGACTTTC; CDR3aa: CASSRQGNSGANVLTF; j_gene: TRBJ2-6; len: 16; v_gene: TRBV19; d_gene: TRBD1; abundance: medium-sized
CDR3nt: TGTGCCAGCAGCCAAGATACAGGTTCGCAGTTCTTC; CDR3aa: CASSQDTGSQFF; j_gene: TRBJ2-1; len: 12; v_gene: TRBV4-2; d_gene: NA; abundance: NA
CDR3nt: TGTGCCAGCAGAGTCCTGAGGGGTGCTGAAGCTTTCTTT; CDR3aa: CASRVLRGAEAFF; j_gene: TRBJ1-1; len: 13; v_gene: TRBV25-1; d_gene: NA; abundance: NA
CDR3nt: TGTGCCAGCAGTGAAGGGACAGGGAGTCGGGGGGCTTTC; CDR3aa: CASSEGTGSRGAF; j_gene: TRBJ2-4; len: 13; v_gene: TRBV6-1; d_gene: NA; abundance: NA
CDR3nt: TGTGCCAGTAGTCTCCGGACCCAGTCGGGGACTGAAGCTTTCTTT; CDR3aa: CASSLRTQSGTEAFF; j_gene: TRBJ1-1; len: 15; v_gene: TRBV19; d_gene: NA; abundance: NA
CDR3nt: TGTGCCAGTAGTGCGAACAGGGGAACCACTTATGGCTACACCTTC; CDR3aa: CASSANRGTTYGYTF; j_gene: TRBJ1-2; len: 15; v_gene: TRBV19; d_gene: TRBD1; abundance: NA
CDR3nt: TGTGCCAGCAGCCCTAGACTCTTTACAGGGTCCGAGCAGTACTTC; CDR3aa: CASSPRLFTGSEQYF; j_gene: TRBJ2-7; len: 15; v_gene: TRBV7-9; d_gene: NA; abundance: once
CDR3nt: TGCAGCGTTGAAGTTCTATCGGAGACCCAGTACTTC; CDR3aa: CSVEVLSETQYF; j_gene: TRBJ2-5; len: 12; v_gene: TRBV29-1; d_gene: NA; abundance: few
CDR3nt: TGCGCCAGCAGCCAAGAACGGGGAAGCTCCTATAATTCACCCCTCCACTTT; CDR3aa: CASSQERGSSYNSPLHF; j_gene: TRBJ1-6; len: 17; v_gene: TRBV4-1; d_gene: NA; abundance: few
CDR3nt: TGTGCCAGCAGCCGGGACATCAACTCCTACGAGCAGTACTTC; CDR3aa: CASSRDINSYEQYF; j_gene: TRBJ2-7; len: 14; v_gene: TRBV14; d_gene: NA; abundance: few
CDR3nt: TGTGCCAGCAGCGGGTGGGTCCCAGATACGCAGTATTTT; CDR3aa: CASSGWVPDTQYF; j_gene: TRBJ2-3; len: 13; v_gene: TRBV7-2; d_gene: NA; abundance: NA
CDR3nt: TGCGCCACGGGGACGGAAGTTTCGGATACGCAGTATTTT; CDR3aa: CATGTEVSDTQYF; j_gene: TRBJ2-3; len: 13; v_gene: TRBV5-1; d_gene: NA; abundance: NA